This TCR beta chain was captured by sequencing in a study of OX40 agonist ivuxolimab in advanced cancers. Study information: Partial response was recorded in three patients: one hepatocellular carcinoma and two cutaneous melanoma cases.

Sequenced by immunoSEQ multiplex PCR; TCRdb stores in-frame clones only, minus some. The sample lists 60,000 to 85,000 clones, about four fifths occurring once. Germline V gives CDR1 MNHEY, CDR2 SVGAGI. The CDR3 spans 12 residues. V dropped 6 bases and J dropped 7; count of bases not matched to a gene: 4. The chain links TRBV6-5 to TRBJ1-2; 8 positions match TRBD1. The material was CD4+ or CD8+ T cells sorted from blood, obtained in a trial of the OX40 agonist ivuxolimab. The receptor comes from an adult with an advanced solid tumor such as melanoma, head and neck, liver or kidney cancer. The DNA of the CDR3 is TGTGCCAGCAGCGGGACAGGCGGTGGCTACACCTTC. It codes for CASSGTGGGYTF.